Below are 22 T cell receptor beta chains sequenced from a single sample in a study of T cells in Graves' hyperthyroidism and ophthalmopathy. Researchers amplified the TCR beta CDR3 regions from RNA transcripts. An initial round of RT-PCR targeting the TCR CDR3 relied on the HTBI primer set. TCRdb ran MiXCR on the multiplex PCR reads and lists one entry per CDR3 protein. The top ten hold roughly two fifths of the sample, which has fewer than 450,000 distinct CDR3 sequences, roughly 20% seen once. Sequencing input: blood. All receptors derive from a man younger than 30 with Graves' ophthalmopathy.

The genes are TRBV6-2 or TRBV6-3 and TRBJ2-1; D is perhaps TRBD1 or TRBD2 (5 bases each). This CDR3 is 14 amino acids long. With 5 bases removed from V and 7 bases from J, the gap between germline ends came to 15 bases. The V gene's germline CDR1 is MNHEY and CDR2 SVGEGT. The CDR3 DNA is TGTGCCAGCAGTGGGGACGGGGTGGAAAATGAGCAGTTCTTC. Translated: CASSGDGVENEQFF.

This clonotype was seen only a few times. V is TRBV6-1 and J is TRBJ1-3; D call uncertain. The CDR3 loop spans 15 amino acids. V was clipped by 6 bases and J by 0 bases, with 12 bases between them. Germline CDR1 MNHNS, CDR2 SASEGT. The chain's CDR3 is CASSGYGLSGNTIYF. CDR3 coding DNA: TGTGCCAGCAGCGGTTACGGGCTCTCTGGAAACACCATATATTTT.

This chain uses TRBV4-1 with TRBJ1-1; perhaps TRBD1 as D (5 bases). Trimming stripped 0 bases from V and 3 bases from J, with 17 bases between. Germline V gene sequence: CDR1 MGHRA, CDR2 YSYEKL. The CDR3 has 17 amino acids. CDR3 protein: CASSQEGTAYRDTEAFF. For the CDR3, the DNA is TGCGCCAGCAGCCAAGAAGGGACCGCTTACCGAGACACTGAAGCTTTCTTT.

The genes are TRBV7-9 and TRBJ1-5, with D perhaps matching TRBD1 (6 bases). The CDR3 is 13 amino acids. Germline CDR1 and CDR2: SEHNR and FQNEAQ (reference sequence). V lost 2 bases to trimming and J lost 7 bases, with 9 bases between them. The CDR3 coding sequence is TGTGCCAGCAGCTTAAAGGGGGGGCAGCCCCAGCATTTT. It yields the protein CASSLKGGQPQHF.

The rearrangement uses TRBV29-1 and TRBJ2-1; no definite D call. CDR1 SQVTM and CDR2 ANQGSEA come from the germline V gene. Trimming took off 7 bases at V and 12 bases at J, with 19 bases between the two ends. This CDR3 spans 12 amino acids. The CDR3 is CSGNEPTDGQFF. Here the CDR3 DNA reads TGCAGCGGGAACGAACCAACGGACGGGCAGTTCTTC.

The genes are TRBV3-1 and TRBJ1-4; TRBD1 aligns across 8 bases. Germline V gene data show CDR1 as LGHDT and CDR2 as YNNKEL (reference sequence). Germline trimming cut 6 bases from V and 0 bases from J; bases unmatched to any gene: 3. The CDR3 has 15 residues. The CDR3 sequence is CASRKQGATNEKLFF. CDR3 bases: TGTGCCAGCAGGAAACAGGGGGCAACTAATGAAAAACTGTTTTTT.

This rearrangement joins TRBV28 to TRBJ1-2; 9 bases agree with TRBD1. The junction had 12 bases not matched to a gene; V was cut back by 5 bases and J by 5 bases. The CDR3 covers 16 residues. CDR1 is MDHEN and CDR2 is SYDVKM in the germline V gene. CDR3: CASSRPGTGSAYGYTF. CDR3 DNA: TGTGCCAGCAGTCGCCCCGGGACAGGGTCGGCGTATGGCTACACCTTC.

The rearrangement links TRBV12-3 or TRBV12-4 to TRBJ1-5; unclear D gene. The CDR3 sequence is 12 residues long. Trimming took off 1 base at V and 7 bases at J, with 5 bases between the two ends. The CDR3 coding sequence is TGTGCCAGCAGTTTAGTCTTACAGCCCCAGCATTTT. Translating gives CASSLVLQPQHF.

This clonotype has at least ten counts. The chain couples TRBV13 to TRBJ2-1, with 9 nucleotides matching TRBD1. The CDR3 contains 13 residues. Germline CDR1 is PRHDT and CDR2 is FYEKMQ (reference sequence). V gave up 5 bases and J gave up 8 bases; unmatched junction bases: 4. CDR3 residues: CASSVWTGDEQFF. The CDR3 DNA sequence: TGTGCCAGCAGCGTCTGGACAGGGGATGAGCAGTTCTTC.

At least ten counts were recorded for this clonotype. The rearrangement links TRBV3-1 to TRBJ2-7; D is possibly TRBD1 (6 bases). The CDR3 spans 15 residues. Germline loops: CDR1 LGHDT, CDR2 YNNKEL (reference sequence). Trimming left V 0 bases short and J 3 bases short, with 12 bases between. The CDR3 nucleotides read TGTGCCAGCAGCCAAGATAGCAGGGGTCTCTACGAGCAGTACTTC. It is translated as CASSQDSRGLYEQYF.

This clonotype was recorded a few times. This chain uses TRBV10-2 with TRBJ2-7; 11 bases are shared with TRBD1. V trimming: 1 base; J trimming: 5 bases; junction bases outside the gene matches: 4. Germline loops: CDR1 WSHSY, CDR2 SAAADI. The length of the CDR3 is 15 residues. The CDR3 DNA reads TGCGCCAGCAGTGAGTTGGGACAGGGGGGACACGAGCAGTACTTC. Protein product: CASSELGQGGHEQYF.

About this clonotype: A much larger clonotype is one base distant, so this may be a read error. V and J are TRBV7-3 and TRBJ2-5; a possible D gene is TRBD1 (7 bases). Trimming shortened V by 4 bases and J by 5 bases, and 17 bases separated the two germline ends. Germline V gives CDR1 SGHTA, CDR2 FQGTGA. This CDR3 has 15 residues. CDR3 DNA: TGTGCCAGCAGCTCCACCAGGGCAGGGGGGGAGACCCAGTACTTC. It is translated as CASSSTRAGGETQYF. The full variable domain, with the rest looked up from reference TRBV7-3 and TRBJ2-5, is GAGVSQTPSNKVTEKGKYVELRCDPISGHTALYWYRQSLGQGPEFLIYFQGTGAADDSGLPNDRFFAVRPEGSVSTLKIQRTERGDSAVYLCASSSTRAGGETQYFGPGTRLLVL.

This clonotype came up many times. The J gene is TRBJ2-5, the V gene TRBV20-1; possible D gene TRBD1, 5 bases. Germline CDR1 is DFQATT and CDR2 is SNEGSKA (reference sequence). The CDR3 loop spans 12 amino acids. Trimming stripped 5 bases from V and 1 base from J, with 8 bases between. CDR3 nucleotides: TGCAGTGCTCTGGGGCGCCAAGAGACCCAGTACTTC. Amino acids: CSALGRQETQYF.

This clonotype was counted at least ten times. The chain employs TRBV20-1 and TRBJ2-5, with 7 bases that match TRBD1. Germline loops: CDR1 DFQATT, CDR2 SNEGSKA (reference sequence). CDR3 size: 14 residues. After removal of 6 bases from V and 4 bases from J, the junction contained 11 bases not matched to a gene. In nucleotides, the CDR3 is TGCAGTGCCACCGGGACAGACATGAGAGAGACCCAGTACTTC. Amino acid sequence: CSATGTDMRETQYF.

The table lists this clonotype with many counts. The V gene is TRBV2, the J gene TRBJ1-5; TRBD1 matches 10 bases. Germline CDR1 and CDR2: SNHLY and FYNNEI. This CDR3 has 14 residues. The V segment lost 8 bases and the J segment 7 bases; nucleotides outside the gene matches: 8. CDR3 in DNA: TGTGCCAGCGCTAAGACAGGGGGCGCGCAGCCCCAGCATTTT. Translating it yields CASAKTGGAQPQHF. Full variable domain (remainder filled in from reference TRBV2 and TRBJ1-5): EPEVTQTPSHQVTQMGQEVILRCVPISNHLYFYWYRQILGQKVEFLVSFYNNEISEKSEIFDDQFSVERPDGSNFTLKIRSTKLEDSAMYFCASAKTGGAQPQHFGDGTRLSIL.

This clonotype was observed a few times. This chain links TRBV11-2 with TRBJ1-3; no definite D call. Germline assignment: CDR1 SGHAT and CDR2 FQNNGV. The CDR3 is 15 amino acids. Trimming stripped 1 base from V and 0 bases from J, with 7 bases between. The DNA for the CDR3 is TGTGCCAGCAGCTTAGGGGTGTTCTCTGGAAACACCATATATTTT. The encoded protein is CASSLGVFSGNTIYF.

V is TRBV27 and J is TRBJ1-6; the match to TRBD1 covers 7 bases. This CDR3 is 13 amino acids long. V was clipped by 9 bases and J by 8 bases; unmatched bases: 7. Per the germline V gene, CDR1 is MNHEY and CDR2 is SMNVEV (reference sequence). CDR3 in DNA: TGTGCCAGTAGACAGGGACCCCATTCACCCCTCCACTTT. Its translation: CASRQGPHSPLHF.

The sample holds many counts of this clonotype. The rearrangement joins TRBV20-1 to TRBJ1-5; no clear D gene. The germline CDR1 and CDR2 sequences are DFQATT and SNEGSKA (reference sequence). This CDR3 has 13 residues. V was pared by 1 base and J by 6 bases, with 10 bases between. CDR3 DNA: TGCAGTGCTAGAGGGCCCCCAGCTCAGCCCCAGCATTTT. Protein sequence: CSARGPPAQPQHF.

The chain couples TRBV18 to TRBJ2-1; D remains unclear. The CDR3 sequence is 16 residues long. Trimming took off 1 base at V and 0 bases at J, with 10 bases between the two ends. CDR1 is KGHSH, CDR2 LQKENI, per germline. The CDR3 nucleotides read TGTGCCAGCTCACCACGGGGTTCCGGCTCCTACAATGAGCAGTTCTTC. This codes for CASSPRGSGSYNEQFF.

The V and J genes are TRBV20-1 and TRBJ1-5, with D possibly matching TRBD1 (6 bases). Between the trimmed V and J ends, which lost 2 bases and 0 bases, there was a span of 8 bases. The CDR3 runs to 14 residues. Germline assignment: CDR1 DFQATT and CDR2 SNEGSKA (reference sequence). CDR3 loop: CSARQGNSNQPQHF. CDR3 nucleotides: TGCAGTGCTAGACAGGGGAATAGCAATCAGCCCCAGCATTTT.

In this sample, this clonotype turned up a few times. The rearrangement joins TRBV2 to TRBJ2-2, with D perhaps given as TRBD1 or TRBD2 (5 bases each). Germline CDR1 and CDR2: SNHLY and FYNNEI. This CDR3 has 15 amino acids. Trimming shortened V by 6 bases and J by 2 bases, and 13 bases separated the two germline ends. CDR3 nucleotide sequence: TGTGCCAGCAGCCGGGACGCTATAAACACCGGGGAGCTGTTTTTT. This sequence encodes CASSRDAINTGELFF. Looking up the rest from reference TRBV2 and TRBJ2-2 gives the full variable domain: EPEVTQTPSHQVTQMGQEVILRCVPISNHLYFYWYRQILGQKVEFLVSFYNNEISEKSEIFDDQFSVERPDGSNFTLKIRSTKLEDSAMYFCASSRDAINTGELFFGEGSRLTVL.

This clonotype was observed many times. The chain couples TRBV7-2 to TRBJ2-3, with a weak D call TRBD2 (7 bases). The CDR3 is made up of 18 amino acids. The V end lost 3 bases, the J end lost 2 bases, and 21 bases lay between the germline ends. Germline V gene sequence: CDR1 SGHTA, CDR2 FQGNSA. The CDR3 region is CASSFVGNTGGYTDTQYF. CDR3 DNA sequence: TGTGCCAGCAGCTTTGTGGGTAATACGGGGGGCTACACAGATACGCAGTATTTT.